A single sample gave rise to the 27 T cell receptor beta chains below, sequenced in a study of Tregs in tolerant kidney transplant recipients. Repertoires were generated with immunoSEQ multiplex PCR, while TCRdb's copy carries only in-frame clones and drops some. The sample's table shows tens of thousands of clones. The material was CD4+ T cells from blood, obtained before the transplant. These receptors originate from a human donor who received a combined kidney and bone marrow transplant.

Remarks on this clone: From the germline J gene comes the end of the CDR3, since the read stops 3 residues before it. This rearrangement joins TRBV11-2 to TRBJ2-1, with D perhaps TRBD1 (6 bases). Germline lookup yields CDR1 SGHAT and CDR2 FQNNGV. The CDR3 has 14 residues. V shed 4 bases and J shed 7 bases, with 14 bases lying between them. CDR3 protein: CASSYRDIGNEQFF. The CDR3 bases that were read are TGTGCCAGCAGCTACCGGGACATAGGGAATGAG. The full variable domain, its missing parts supplied by reference TRBV11-2 and TRBJ2-1, is EAGVAQSPRYKIIEKRQSVAFWCNPISGHATLYWYQQILGQGPKLLIQFQNNGVVDDSQLPKDRFSAERLKGVDSTLKIQPAKLEDSAVYLCASSYRDIGNEQFFGPGTRLTVL.

The CDR3 here is CASSPGQGAKNTGELFF. The part of the CDR3 DNA that was read is TGCGCCAGCAGCCCGGGACAGGGGGCGAAGAACACCGGGGAG. The V call is TRBV5-1, the J call TRBJ2-2; 12 bases fit TRBD1. The read terminates 3 residues ahead of where the CDR3 ends, so the germline J gene completes it. This CDR3 comprises 17 residues. CDR1 is SGHRS, CDR2 YFSETQ, per germline. Trimming cost V 4 bases and J 1 base; bases outside gene matches: 5.

Remarks on this clone: The read ends 3 residues before the CDR3 terminus; that terminus is restored from the germline J gene. V is TRBV19 and J is TRBJ2-1, with D possibly TRBD1 on 7 matching bases. The CDR3 is 16 amino acids. Germline CDR1 LNHDA, CDR2 SQIVND (reference sequence). V lost 7 bases to trimming and J lost 4 bases, with 20 bases between them. This CDR3 reads CASTPLGAGGYNEQFF. The DNA read from the CDR3 is TGTGCCAGTACCCCCCTGGGGGCAGGGGGGTACAATGAG.

Concerning this clone: The CDR3 is cut off 3 residues early in the read; its end comes from the germline J gene. This chain uses TRBV6-2 or TRBV6-3 with TRBJ2-7, with D hard to call. V gave up 7 bases and J gave up 3 bases, with 10 bases separating them. CDR1 is MNHEY, CDR2 SVGEGT, per germline. The CDR3 covers 12 residues. The CDR3 here is CASTNKGYEQYF. Incomplete CDR3 DNA: TGTGCCAGCACCAATAAAGGCTACGAG.

With respect to this clone: The CDR3 end is not reached by the read, which stops 3 residues before it; the germline J gene fills it in. The chain uses TRBV10-2 and TRBJ1-3; D is uncertain. Germline CDR1 and CDR2: WSHSY and SAAADI. This CDR3 has 11 amino acids. The CDR3 loop is CASSGGSGIYF. The CDR3 bases that were read are TGCGCCAGCAGTGGAGGTAGCGGA.

A remark on this clone: The read finishes 3 residues shy of the CDR3 end, and the germline J gene is used to complete it. V is TRBV7-9 and J is TRBJ1-4, with a tentative D call TRBD1 (6 bases). Germline assignment: CDR1 SEHNR and CDR2 FQNEAQ (reference sequence). V lost 3 bases and J 5 bases, leaving 13 bases between the germline ends. This CDR3 is 15 amino acids long. The CDR3 is CASSLATGLNEKLFF. CDR3 DNA (partial): TGTGCCAGCAGCTTGGCTACAGGGCTCAATGAAAAA. The full variable domain, in which reference TRBV7-9 and TRBJ1-4 provide the parts outside the CDR3, is DTGVSQNPRHKITKRGQNVTFRCDPISEHNRLYWYRQTLGQGPEFLTYFQNEAQLEKSRLLSDRFSAERPKGSFSTLEIQRTEQGDSAMYLCASSLATGLNEKLFFGSGTQLSVL.

Remarks on this clone: The observed sequence ends 3 residues before the CDR3 terminus, with the missing tail filled in from the germline J gene. V is TRBV2 and J is TRBJ2-7; perhaps TRBD1 as D (5 bases). Germline CDR1 SNHLY, CDR2 FYNNEI. V lost 6 bases and J lost 2, with 14 bases in between. The length of the CDR3 is 14 residues. CDR3 loop: CASSIQGFPYEQYF. Incomplete CDR3 DNA: TGTGCCAGCAGCATCCAGGGTTTTCCCTACGAG.

Notes on this clone: From the germline J gene comes the end of the CDR3, since the read stops 3 residues before it. This chain links TRBV7-8 with TRBJ1-1; no reliable D call. CDR3 length: 15 residues. The V end was cut by 2 bases, the J end by 0 bases, with 10 bases between. Germline assignment: CDR1 SGHVS and CDR2 FQNEAQ. CDR3 bases read: TGTGCCAGCAGCTTATCTCTATCTATGAACACTGAA. The encoded protein is CASSLSLSMNTE. The full CDR3 sequence reads CASSLSLSMNTEAFF.

On this clone: Coverage ceases 3 residues before the CDR3 finishes, and the germline J gene fills in the end. The V call is TRBV5-1, the J call TRBJ1-4, with D unresolved. Germline values: CDR1 SGHRS, CDR2 YFSETQ. The germline V and J ends were trimmed by 5 bases and 8 bases, with 10 bases remaining between them. The CDR3 has 12 residues. Partial CDR3 DNA: TGCGCCAGCAGAACCGGCGGCGAAAAA. It yields the protein CASRTGGEK. The full CDR3 protein reads CASRTGGEKLFF.

Points on this clone: The CDR3 extends 3 residues past the end of the read, so its final part is completed from the germline J gene. This chain joins TRBV20-1 and TRBJ2-5; D is unresolved. The CDR3 is 14 amino acids. Deletions cut 6 bases from V and 3 bases from J, with 17 bases between. Germline CDR1 and CDR2: DFQATT and SNEGSKA (reference sequence). The CDR3 here is CSALGPWKEETQYF. Partial CDR3 DNA: TGCAGTGCCCTTGGGCCTTGGAAAGAAGAGACC.

With regard to this clone: The read ends 3 residues shy of where the CDR3 ends; the end is completed using the germline J gene. The chain combines TRBV18 with TRBJ2-7, with D tentatively TRBD1 (6 bases). Trimming removed 2 bases from V and 3 bases from J, with 14 bases in between. CDR1 and CDR2 (germline): KGHSH, LQKENI. The CDR3 is 15 amino acids. The sequenced CDR3 bases are TGTGCCAGCTCACCAACAGGGACCTCACTCTACGAG. This encodes CASSPTGTSLYE. The whole CDR3 reads CASSPTGTSLYEQYF.

Note on this clone: The CDR3 extends 3 residues past the end of the read, so its final part is completed from the germline J gene. V gene TRBV30 combines with J gene TRBJ2-5; no definite D call. Deletions cut 0 bases from V and 5 bases from J, with 10 bases between. CDR3 size: 13 residues. The germline V gene encodes CDR1 GTSNPN and CDR2 SVGIG (reference sequence). CDR3 bases read: TGTGCCTGGAGTGTACTGAGTCGGGAGACC. This gives the protein CAWSVLSRET. The whole CDR3 is CAWSVLSRETQYF.

A word on this clone: The read is 3 residues too short to cover the CDR3 end, so that end is filled in from the germline J gene. This chain links TRBV2 with TRBJ1-3, with unresolved D. V lost 9 bases, J lost 0 bases, and 12 bases lay in between. The CDR3 is 14 residues long. Germline loops: CDR1 SNHLY, CDR2 FYNNEI. CDR3 region: CASKNSPSGNTIYF. CDR3 DNA, as far as it was read: TGTGCCAGTAAAAACTCCCCCTCTGGAAACACC.

Concerning this clone itself: The read ends 3 residues shy of where the CDR3 ends; the end is completed using the germline J gene. The genes are TRBV10-1 and TRBJ1-2, with TRBD1 matching over 7 bases. The CDR3 runs to 13 residues. V was pared by 3 bases and J by 5 bases, with 3 bases of the junction left unmatched. Germline CDR1 reads WNHNN; CDR2 reads SYGVQD (reference sequence). The covered CDR3 bases are TGCGCCAGCAGTGACCTACAGGGGTATGGC. This translates into CASSDLQGYG. Given in full, the CDR3 is CASSDLQGYGYTF.

For this clone: Read data end 3 residues before the CDR3 end; the end is taken from the germline J gene. This chain joins TRBV10-3 and TRBJ2-3; D unclear. The CDR3 consists of 14 residues. V was shortened by 0 bases and J by 0 bases, with 4 bases between the two germline ends. Germline CDR1 ENHRY, CDR2 SYGVKD. CDR3 loop: CAISESLSTDTQYF. The sequenced CDR3 bases are TGTGCCATCAGTGAGTCCCTGAGCACAGATACG.

About this clone itself: The read ends 3 residues before the CDR3 terminus; that terminus is restored from the germline J gene. V and J are TRBV6-1 and TRBJ1-1, with D perhaps TRBD1 (5 bases). CDR3 length: 13 amino acids. V lost 5 bases and J 6 bases, leaving 13 bases between the germline ends. From germline, CDR1 is MNHNS and CDR2 SASEGT. Here the CDR3 reads CASSQGHVAEAFF. The sequenced CDR3 bases are TGTGCCAGCAGTCAAGGACATGTCGCTGAA.

Worth noting for this clone: The read stops 3 residues short of the end of the CDR3; the missing end is completed from the germline J gene. This sequence joins TRBV6-2 or TRBV6-3 and TRBJ2-2; D is ambiguous. Germline V gene lookup returns CDR1 MNHEY and CDR2 SVGEGT. The CDR3 consists of 15 residues. V lost 3 bases and J 1 base, leaving 9 bases between the germline ends. The sequenced part of the CDR3 DNA is TGTGCCAGCAGTTATTACCGCGGGAACACCGGGGAG. Its translation: CASSYYRGNTGE. The whole CDR3 region reads CASSYYRGNTGELFF.

This CDR3 reads CASSVGRAQETQYF. CDR3 DNA, as far as it was read: TGTGCCAGCAGTGTTGGGCGCGCACAAGAGACC. The V and J genes are TRBV6-1 and TRBJ2-5; no clear D gene. From the germline J gene comes the end of the CDR3, since the read stops 3 residues before it. The germline gives CDR1 MNHNS, CDR2 SASEGT. This CDR3 contains 14 residues. V shed 4 bases and J shed 2 bases, with 11 bases lying between them.

The CDR3 DNA, read in part, is TGTGCCAGCAGCTCGACAGGGCTCAGCAATCAGCCC. Residues: CASSSTGLSNQP. The entire CDR3 sequence reads CASSSTGLSNQPQHF. The genes are TRBV5-6 and TRBJ1-5; 7 bases fit TRBD1. From the germline J gene comes the end of the CDR3, since the read stops 3 residues before it. This CDR3 is built from 15 residues. CDR1 and CDR2 from the germline V gene are SGHDT and YYEEEE. The V gene end was trimmed by 3 bases and the J gene end by 1 base; junction bases not matched to a gene: 4.

Regarding this clone: The read finishes 3 residues shy of the CDR3 end, and the germline J gene is used to complete it. V and J are TRBV19 and TRBJ2-3, with D perhaps matching TRBD1 (6 bases). CDR3 length equals 15 residues. Trimming left V 3 bases short and J 1 base short, with 11 bases between. Per germline, CDR1 LNHDA and CDR2 SQIVND (reference sequence). The CDR3 here is CASSIFPGGTDTQYF. The sequenced CDR3 bases are TGTGCCAGTAGTATCTTTCCAGGGGGCACAGATACG.

Of note for this clone: The read stops 3 residues short of the end of the CDR3; the missing end is completed from the germline J gene. The chain joins TRBV19 to TRBJ1-1; D may be TRBD1 (5 bases). Per the germline V gene, CDR1 is LNHDA and CDR2 is SQIVND (reference sequence). V lost 4 bases and J 4 bases, leaving 13 bases between the germline ends. The CDR3 contains 14 residues. CDR3 amino acids: CASSTTGGGTEAFF. CDR3 bases read: TGTGCCAGTAGTACGACCGGGGGGGGCACTGAA.

Note on this clone: Read sequence stops 3 residues before the CDR3 end, and the germline J gene provides the missing end. This chain joins TRBV5-1 and TRBJ2-2, with 10 bases fitting TRBD2. The V and J ends lost 4 bases and 5 bases, in that order; junction bases with no gene match: 8. CDR1 is SGHRS and CDR2 is YFSETQ in the germline V gene. The CDR3 contains 16 residues. The CDR3 is CASSELAGDDTGELFF. Incomplete CDR3 DNA: TGCGCCAGCAGCGAGCTAGCGGGAGACGATACCGGGGAG.

CDR3 residues: CASSPYGTGDEQYF. CDR3 DNA, as far as it was read: TGTGCCAGCTCACCATACGGGACAGGGGACGAG. V is TRBV18 and J is TRBJ2-7; TRBD1 agrees at 10 bases. With the read ending 3 residues before the CDR3 end, the germline J gene is used to fill in that end. With V trimmed by 2 bases and J by 5 bases, 3 bases remained unmatched. Germline CDR1 KGHSH, CDR2 LQKENI. The CDR3 sequence is 14 residues long.

Remarks on this clone: The read halts 3 residues ahead of the CDR3 end, with the missing end drawn from the germline J gene. This chain links TRBV20-1 with TRBJ2-4; 7 nucleotides match TRBD1. The CDR3 extends over 16 amino acids. Germline V lookup: CDR1 DFQATT, CDR2 SNEGSKA (reference sequence). J lost 3 bases, V lost 3 bases, and 11 bases had no gene match. CDR3 loop: CSASARDSVVKNIQYF. Partial CDR3 DNA: TGCAGTGCTAGCGCTCGGGACAGTGTGGTCAAAAACATT.

Notes on this clone: The read ends 3 residues before the CDR3 terminus; that terminus is restored from the germline J gene. The chain is built from TRBV6-2 or TRBV6-3 and TRBJ2-7, with TRBD2 identical over 13 bases. Germline values: CDR1 MNHEY, CDR2 SVGEGT. CDR3 size: 16 residues. Trimming at V came to 5 bases and at J to 4 bases, leaving 8 bases not matched to a gene. The sequenced CDR3 bases are TGTGCCAGCAGTGAGGGACTAGCGGGGAGGGGATACGAG. Translating gives CASSEGLAGRGYE. The CDR3 reads in full as CASSEGLAGRGYEQYF.

A word on this clone: The CDR3 goes on 3 residues after the read ends, and that part is filled in from the germline J gene. V and J are TRBV7-9 and TRBJ1-6; D not certain. Trimming left V 7 bases short and J 11 bases short, with 15 bases between. CDR3 size: 13 residues. Germline CDR1 is SEHNR and CDR2 is FQNEAQ (reference sequence). CDR3 in amino acids: CASNFDPAAPLHF. CDR3 bases read: TGTGCCAGCAACTTTGACCCCGCGGCACCC.

For this clone: The read comes to an end 3 residues before the CDR3 does, leaving the germline J gene to fill in the end. The chain is built from TRBV5-6 and TRBJ1-2, with D perhaps matching TRBD1 (5 bases). The V end was cut by 6 bases, the J end by 4 bases, with 10 bases between. Germline-derived CDR1 and CDR2 are SGHDT and YYEEEE. CDR3 length: 12 residues. The CDR3 DNA, read in part, is TGTGCCAGCATGAGGCAGGGCTATGGC. Translated, it gives CASMRQGYG. The CDR3, in full, reads CASMRQGYGYTF.